This T cell receptor (beta chain) originates from a study of cytomegalovirus exposure and HLA in healthy donors. The PCR made use of 60 Vbeta and 13 Jbeta primers. Clones were read by immunoSEQ multiplex PCR, and TCRdb kept only the in-frame ones, dropping some. In the table there are 100,000 to 150,000 clones, roughly 73% of which are singletons. Overall study findings and caveats: The presence/absence work took it that sequencing depth was about the same across donors. Confirmation in vitro established that a few CMV-associated chains were specific for CMV antigens.

A note on this clone: As yet, its antigen is unknown.

Germline V gene sequence: CDR1 SGDLS, CDR2 YYNGEE. The CDR3 loop spans 15 amino acids. With 2 bases clipped from V and 4 bases from J, the junction kept 8 bases outside the gene matches. This TCR came from a man aged 55 to 69 in good health and CMV-seropositive. Sequencing input: PBMCs. The chain combines TRBV9 with TRBJ1-1, with TRBD1 identical over 7 bases. The CDR3 DNA reads TGTGCCAGCAGCGTTACAGGGGCACGGGGCACTGAAGCTTTCTTT. Its protein product is CASSVTGARGTEAFF.